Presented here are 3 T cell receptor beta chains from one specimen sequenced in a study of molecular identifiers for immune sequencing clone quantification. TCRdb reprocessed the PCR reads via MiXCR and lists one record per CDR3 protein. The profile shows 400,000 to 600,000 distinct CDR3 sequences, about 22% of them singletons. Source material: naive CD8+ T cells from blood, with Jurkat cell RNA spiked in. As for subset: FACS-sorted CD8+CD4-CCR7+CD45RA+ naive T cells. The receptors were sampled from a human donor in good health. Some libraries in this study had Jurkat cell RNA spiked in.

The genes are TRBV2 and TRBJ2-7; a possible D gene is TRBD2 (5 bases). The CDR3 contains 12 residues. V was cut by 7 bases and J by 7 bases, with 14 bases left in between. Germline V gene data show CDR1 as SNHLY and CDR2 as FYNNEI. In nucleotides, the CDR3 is TGTGCCAGCACCAAGTTGGACTGGGAGCAGTACTTC. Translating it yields CASTKLDWEQYF.

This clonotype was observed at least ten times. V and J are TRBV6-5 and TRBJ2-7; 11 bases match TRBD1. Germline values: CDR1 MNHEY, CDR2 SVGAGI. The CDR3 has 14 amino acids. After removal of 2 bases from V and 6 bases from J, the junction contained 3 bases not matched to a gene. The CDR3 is CASSYGTGGSEQYF. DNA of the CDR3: TGTGCCAGCAGTTACGGGACAGGGGGTTCCGAGCAGTACTTC.

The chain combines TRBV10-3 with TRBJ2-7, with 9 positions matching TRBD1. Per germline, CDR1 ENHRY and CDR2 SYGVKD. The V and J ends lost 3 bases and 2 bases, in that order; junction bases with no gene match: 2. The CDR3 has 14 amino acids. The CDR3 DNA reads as TGTGCCATCAGTGACTGGACAGGGGCCTACGAGCAGTACTTC. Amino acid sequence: CAISDWTGAYEQYF.